This record covers a single T cell receptor (beta chain). Its target is not known. This entry belongs to a study of cytotoxic CD8 clonotypes in ibrutinib-treated CLL. Whole-study context: Complete response was seen in 2 patients and partial in some 24; about twelve progressed and around 14 stayed remitted after a median approximately 70 months.

Germline V gives CDR1 MGHRA, CDR2 YSYEKL. The V end was cut by 0 bases, the J end by 3 bases, with 15 bases between. The CDR3 loop spans 16 amino acids. Study-wide results and caveats: Sustained-remission and progressing patients diverged in sampling times. There were few public clonotypes, and on treatment they contracted or stayed stable.

Depth targeted 1 in 200,000 to 1 in 1 million T cells, averaging roughly 9.3x coverage per clonotype. Assay used: immunoSEQ multiplex PCR; TCRdb lists only in-frame clones, some missing. This table holds 300,000 to 350,000 clones, roughly 79% found once. The sequence derives from a human donor with chronic lymphocytic leukemia. The sequencing here drew on PBMCs, taken before ibrutinib treatment. This sequence joins TRBV4-1 and TRBJ2-7; D gene ambiguous. CDR3 in amino acids: CASSQDWQVAFYEQYF. The CDR3 bases are TGCGCCAGCAGCCAAGATTGGCAGGTAGCATTCTACGAGCAGTACTTC.